A single sample gave rise to the 14 T cell receptor beta chains below, sequenced in a study of beta chain features in type 1 diabetes. Study-wide results and limits: In all four CD4+ subsets, TCRB CDR3 length was significantly, moderately reduced in type 1 diabetes.

The antigens these receptors bind are not known. Of the isolated RNA, all was reverse transcribed, and so the sequenced material was expressed TCRB transcripts. Here immunoSEQ multiplex PCR was the method, and the copy in TCRdb shows in-frame clones only, minus some. The sample holds about 700,000 clones, 13% seen once. The sequencing input was naive CD4+ T cells from blood. The receptors originated from a man aged 18 to 35 with type 1 diabetes.

As concerns this clone: Within the sample, other DNA sequences also encode this same CDR3. The chain has TRBV6-6 and TRBJ1-5; possibly TRBD1 for D (5 bases). Germline lookup yields CDR1 MNHNY and CDR2 SVGAGI (reference sequence). This CDR3 contains 14 residues. Trimming took 0 bases from V and 4 from J, leaving 7 bases between them. The CDR3 spells CASSYSGGNQPQHF. The CDR3 DNA reads as TGTGCCAGCAGTTACTCCGGGGGGAATCAGCCCCAGCATTTT.

A remark on this clone: One end of the junction does not line up with germline, which may come from a read error. The CDR3 sequence: CASSPMDISYNEQFF. The CDR3 bases are TGTGCTAGCAGCCCCATGGACATATCCTACAATGAGCAGTTCTTC. The chain couples TRBV7-7 to TRBJ2-1, with a tentative D call TRBD1 (5 bases). CDR1 and CDR2 (germline): SSHAT, FNYEAQ (reference sequence). The CDR3 contains 15 residues.

The chain is built from TRBV27 and TRBJ1-1, with D unresolved. Germline-derived CDR1 and CDR2 are MNHEY and SMNVEV (reference sequence). Trimming removed 5 bases from V and 3 bases from J, with 16 bases in between. There are 15 residues in the CDR3. The CDR3 bases are TGTGCCAGCAGTCCTGCCGGGAGGCTGCACACTGAAGCTTTCTTT. The encoded protein is CASSPAGRLHTEAFF.

This clone was recorded a few times. V and J are TRBV10-3 and TRBJ1-1; D uncertain. Germline-derived CDR1 and CDR2 are ENHRY and SYGVKD. The V and J ends lost 3 bases and 10 bases respectively, with 12 bases between them. CDR3 length: 12 residues. CDR3: CAISEGSGGAFF. The CDR3 DNA follows: TGTGCCATCAGTGAAGGGAGTGGCGGAGCTTTCTTT.

The rearrangement joins TRBV4-1 to TRBJ2-3, with TRBD2 matching 11 bases. The CDR3 runs 18 residues. Germline assignment: CDR1 MGHRA and CDR2 YSYEKL. Trimming at V came to 1 base and at J to 4 bases, leaving 10 bases not matched to a gene. The CDR3 here is CASSQVGLAGGLADTQYF. In DNA form, the CDR3 reads TGCGCCAGCAGCCAAGTCGGACTAGCGGGCGGGCTGGCAGATACGCAGTATTTT.

This clone was found a few times. The chain combines TRBV27 with TRBJ2-3, with TRBD1 matching 7 bases. V trimming: 6 bases; J trimming: 1 base; junction bases outside the gene matches: 13. This CDR3 spans 17 amino acids. Germline CDR1 is MNHEY and CDR2 is SMNVEV (reference sequence). In nucleotides, the CDR3 is TGTGCCAGCAGCCTCACCTCGGGACAGCGAGGCACAGATACGCAGTATTTT. The encoded protein is CASSLTSGQRGTDTQYF.

This clone has more than one count but fewer than ten. The chain recombines TRBV10-1 with TRBJ2-5; D gene uncertain. Trimming stripped 4 bases from V and 0 bases from J, with 9 bases between. The V gene's germline CDR1 is WNHNN and CDR2 SYGVQD (reference sequence). This CDR3 spans 14 amino acids. CDR3 bases: TGCGCCAGCAGTGGACGACAACACCAAGAGACCCAGTACTTC. It specifies CASSGRQHQETQYF.

This clone was counted between two and nine times. The J gene is TRBJ2-3, the V gene TRBV6-5; possibly TRBD1 or TRBD2 for D (5 bases each). The CDR3 spans 15 residues. Germline assignment: CDR1 MNHEY and CDR2 SVGAGI. With 1 base removed from V and 4 bases from J, the gap between germline ends came to 12 bases. The CDR3 DNA reads TGTGCCAGCAGTTACTTAGGGGAGCCTCCAGATACGCAGTATTTT. Protein product: CASSYLGEPPDTQYF.

The chain joins TRBV30 to TRBJ2-5; 7 bases line up with TRBD1. The CDR3 spans 15 residues. Unmatched junction bases numbered 12, after V lost 3 bases and J lost 5 bases. Per the germline V gene, CDR1 is GTSNPN and CDR2 is SVGIG (reference sequence). CDR3: CAWRRYRGVDETQYF. Here the CDR3 DNA reads TGTGCCTGGAGGAGGTACAGGGGTGTGGACGAGACCCAGTACTTC.

V is TRBV25-1 and J is TRBJ2-6; D call uncertain. This CDR3 spans 18 amino acids. V was pared by 0 bases and J by 0 bases, with 12 bases between. Germline CDR1 and CDR2: MGHDK and SYGVNS. The CDR3 is CASSEYQITSSGANVLTF. CDR3 DNA: TGTGCCAGCAGTGAATATCAGATAACCAGCTCTGGGGCCAACGTCCTGACTTTC. Full variable domain (remainder filled in from reference TRBV25-1 and TRBJ2-6): EADIYQTPRYLVIGTGKKITLECSQTMGHDKMYWYQQDPGMELHLIHYSYGVNSTEKGDLSSESTVSRIRTEHFPLTLESARPSHTSQYLCASSEYQITSSGANVLTFGAGSRLTVL.

The chain employs TRBV7-6 and TRBJ2-3; 10 bases fit TRBD2. Germline values: CDR1 SGHVS, CDR2 FNYEAQ. V shed 7 bases and J 5 bases; nucleotides not matched to a gene: 9. The CDR3 is made up of 15 amino acids. The chain's CDR3 is CASTEGAGGEDTQYF. CDR3 DNA: TGTGCCAGCACCGAAGGAGCGGGGGGGGAAGATACGCAGTATTTT.

This clone was seen more than once but under ten times. The sample has other DNA sequences that encode this CDR3 too. The chain couples TRBV6-5 to TRBJ1-1, with D perhaps TRBD1 (5 bases). The germline V and J ends were trimmed by 2 bases and 6 bases, with 10 bases remaining between them. The germline V gene encodes CDR1 MNHEY and CDR2 SVGAGI. CDR3 length: 13 amino acids. The CDR3 loop reads CASSYRDRSEAFF. DNA of the CDR3: TGTGCCAGCAGTTACCGGGACCGGTCTGAAGCTTTCTTT.

The chain is built from TRBV23-1 and TRBJ1-5, with TRBD1 as a possible D gene (5 bases). TRBV23-1 is labeled an ORF, and its function is uncertain. This CDR3 contains 15 residues. Trimming left V 10 bases short and J 6 bases short, with 22 bases between. The CDR3, as DNA: TGCGCCACCCTCGCCCGGGGGGAAAGGCGTCAGCCCCAGCATTTT. Translation: CATLARGERRQPQHF.

The chain's CDR3 is CATSRAGQVDNEQFF. In nucleotides, the CDR3 is TGTGCCACCAGCAGAGCGGGACAGGTCGACAATGAGCAGTTCTTC. V gene TRBV15 combines with J gene TRBJ2-1; 8 bases align to TRBD1. The CDR3 sequence is 15 residues long. Germline V gives CDR1 LNHNV, CDR2 YYDKDF (reference sequence). With 1 base clipped from V and 5 bases from J, the junction kept 4 bases outside the gene matches.